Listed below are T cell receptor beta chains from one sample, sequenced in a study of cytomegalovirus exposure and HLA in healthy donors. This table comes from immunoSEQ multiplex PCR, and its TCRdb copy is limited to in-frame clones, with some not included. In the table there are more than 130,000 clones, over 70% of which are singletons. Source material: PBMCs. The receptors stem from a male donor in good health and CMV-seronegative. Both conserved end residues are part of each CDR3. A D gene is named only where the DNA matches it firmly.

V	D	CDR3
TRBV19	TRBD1	CASSRQGRREKLFF
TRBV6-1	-	CASSRGPNYGYTF
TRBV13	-	CASSLSGGGHNEQFF
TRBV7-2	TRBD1	CASSLVGGSYNEQFF
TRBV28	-	CASSLLGTNNFNTEAFF
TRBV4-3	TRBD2	CASSQDLGLAGNQETQYF
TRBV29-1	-	CSVDQGTNQPQHF
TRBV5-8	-	CASSLQTGPQHF
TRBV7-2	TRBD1	CASSLRQGNTEAFF
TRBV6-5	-	CATHRGALAFF
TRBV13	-	CASSLGGAHGGYTF
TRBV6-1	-	CASSEGAGNTIYF
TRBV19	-	CASSIYENTEAFF
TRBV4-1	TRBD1	CASSQVHRGTTYEQYF
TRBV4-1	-	CASSSDTDWRGTQYF
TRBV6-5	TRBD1	CASSWDRGDTEAFF
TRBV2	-	CASSESAANTEAFF
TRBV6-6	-	CASSYLSSTDTQYF
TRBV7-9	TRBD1	CSSSARQGDAYEQYF
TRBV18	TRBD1	CASSPDRGLRPQHF
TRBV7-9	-	CASSLVSLSYEQYF
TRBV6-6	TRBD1	CASSSSGTGLNEQFF
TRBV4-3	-	CASSQDPGLNTEAFF
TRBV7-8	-	CASGSSDSSYEQYF
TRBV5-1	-	CASSLSVNTEAFF
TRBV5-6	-	CASSPGGDSLHF
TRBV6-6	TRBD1	CASSLGTASYEQYF
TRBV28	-	CAWTDTAPGNEQFF
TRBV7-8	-	CASSLPAGYGYTF
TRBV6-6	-	CASSYGGSSGNTIYF
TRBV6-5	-	CASSYAGRNTEAFF
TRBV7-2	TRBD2	CASSFRTGGQYF
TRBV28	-	CASKLTTGTEAFF
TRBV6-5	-	CASSYSKGLGGYTF
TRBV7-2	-	CASSFLQSSSGNTIYF
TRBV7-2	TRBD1	CASSRSTGINYGYTF
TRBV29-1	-	CSVGYGGSSYEQYF
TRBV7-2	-	CASSGRRLNEQFF
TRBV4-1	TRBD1	CASSQVRGQGDEKLFF
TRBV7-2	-	CASSPGGALNTEAFF
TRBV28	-	CASTNRQVNSPLHF
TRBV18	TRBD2	CASSPGAGNSYEQYF
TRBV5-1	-	CATNIGQTTDTQYF
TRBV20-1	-	CSARSADTQYF
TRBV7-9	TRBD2	CASRGLAGVSDTQYF
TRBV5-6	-	CASSLVVGGRQNTEAFF
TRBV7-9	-	CASSLGAGRTEKLFF
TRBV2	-	CASSGPQGTTDPQYF
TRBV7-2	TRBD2	CASSSRLAGGNTGELFF
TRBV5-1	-	CASSLVGRGEGTDYEQYF
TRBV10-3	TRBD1	CAISTGDYGYTF
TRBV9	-	CASSADIPGNGSPLHF
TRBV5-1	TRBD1	CASRHRSLPTGQGPPRTEAFF